The T cell receptor (beta chain) described here comes from a study of beta chain features in type 1 diabetes listed by TCRdb under 2018. A note on the overall study: Patients and healthy donors did not differ in mean age, gender distribution, total cell number or subset yield. Regulatory and stem cell-like memory subsets were isolated from only 8 patients and roughly eight healthy donors, whereas naive and central memory subsets came from all 30 or so donors. Across all samples, about 110 million sorted cells were examined, and cell number per subset correlated strongly with RNA yield. In the study, TCRB repertoires of sorted circulating CD4+ T cell subsets from recently diagnosed type 1 diabetes patients were compared with those of matched healthy donors.

Turning to this clone: Its antigen is unknown. No base quality values were provided; no much bigger clone lies one nucleotide off.

The full study reports these points: Shorter templates might be favored by PCR, yet because patient and control samples were amplified and corrected together, any such skew would affect both groups equally. Sequencing cDNA rather than genomic DNA could over-represent highly expressing activated cells, although activation and CD3 levels did not differ between groups. HLA sub-analyses involved small numbers of individuals, so any influence of HLA type on TCRB rearrangement remained unresolved. At VDJ recombination sites, patients with type 1 diabetes made fewer insertions and deleted more nucleotides, a pattern implying thymic rearrangement abnormalities. The naive, central memory and regulatory TCRB repertoires appeared to resemble one another more closely among patients than among healthy donors. In all four CD4+ subsets, TCRB CDR3 length was moderately but significantly shorter in type 1 diabetes patients.

Each donor gave one peripheral blood draw, around 0.12 L on average, collected into heparinised tubes. A BD FACSAria II and a panel including CD45RO, CCR7, CD25, CD127, CD95 and CD27 were used to sort naive, central memory, regulatory and stem cell-like memory CD4+ T cells. Purity was above 98% for every sorted population. PBMCs were separated immediately by Lymphoprep density gradient centrifugation and were stained directly, without being cultured. Samples were stained and sorted in pairs, with one healthy donor and one patient per experiment, so that batch effects were minimized. The High Capacity cDNA Reverse Transcription Kit was used to reverse transcribe all of the isolated RNA, meaning that expressed TCRB transcripts were what got sequenced. Deep immunoSEQ sequencing was performed on naive, central memory and regulatory T cell samples, with an average of approximately 3.9 million total reads per sample. After sorted cells were lysed in RLT buffer, RNA was extracted with DNase-treated RNeasy Micro or Mini kits, with the choice depending on cell number. To prevent cross-contamination, every cell subset was processed on its own, while patient and healthy donor samples were processed together. TCRB sequences were amplified from cDNA with the immunoSEQ multiplex PCR, producing 87-bp fragments spanning the CDR3 region. Sequencing of the amplicons was performed on the Illumina HiSeq platform. The authors' pipeline ran thus. Synthetic template baselines were used to correct PCR bias computationally, reads within Hamming distance 2 were collapsed, and singletons that could not be merged were discarded. By aligning reads against IMGT, V, D and J genes, CDR3 length, and insertions or deletions at six rearrangement sites were assigned. Within each subset, clonotype counts were normalized to sorted cell number, and only after that were true diversity and Gini coefficients computed with the tcR R package. The overlap coefficient, calculated on TCRB nucleotide sequences, was used to measure repertoire sharing. Out-of-frame TCRB sequences from naive cells were analyzed to stand in for the pre-selection repertoire. The table was pulled from immuneACCESS by TCRdb, which kept in-frame rearrangements only. Such tables lose some clones; where checked, under half of the loss comes from unresolved V genes, and the rest has no known cause. V and J calls and clone size are as listed in that table; D and trimming were resolved from the DNA. In all, the sample holds about 240,000 clones, and about 15% of those were seen once. Roughly 0.019% of the sample is taken by the ten largest.

Sequencing input: naive CD4+ T cells from blood. Sample cell subset or site, as interpreted from the label and publication: true naive CD4+ T cells. The origin of this receptor is a man in his thirties or forties with type 1 diabetes.

The bases read TGTGCCAGCAGCCCACGCGACTCCCTATACGAGCAGTACTTC. Its protein is CASSPRDSLYEQYF. This chain is built from TRBV7-9 and TRBJ2-7, with the D gene not clear enough to name. The CDR3 holds 14 amino acids from the cysteine to the phenylalanine. Left in the record is the CDR3 DNA by itself, 42 bases read in frame from the first base. CDR1 SEHNR and CDR2 FQNEAQ are derived from the germline V gene (reference sequence). V and J lose 5 bases and 4 bases, and a span of 15 bases separates them.